The entry that follows covers one T cell receptor (beta chain) sequence. This specimen comes from a study of blood T cell repertoires in COVID-19. TCRdb keeps only in-frame clones here, not all; method: immunoSEQ multiplex PCR. The repertoire includes approximately 200,000 clones, about 84% of them detected once, and more than 5% sits in the top ten. The receptor's source is a woman aged 30 to 39 with acute or convalescent COVID-19. Sequencing was carried out using peripheral blood.

CDR3 sequence (DNA): TGTGCCAGCAGCATTAACACAGGGGGCAGGGAGACCCAGTACTTC. It is translated as CASSINTGGRETQYF. The chain employs TRBV11-2 and TRBJ2-5; TRBD1 agrees at 9 bases. This CDR3 has 15 amino acids. Per the germline V gene, CDR1 is SGHAT and CDR2 is FQNNGV. V was pared by 5 bases and J by 5 bases, with 9 bases of the junction left unmatched.